This record covers a single T cell receptor (beta chain). Its antigen is not identified. The PCR employed 60 Vbeta primers together with 13 Jbeta primers. TCRdb's copy holds only in-frame clones and misses some; the assay was immunoSEQ multiplex PCR. The table has about 130,000 clones, roughly 77% seen once. V lost 0 bases and J lost 14, with 17 bases in between. The length of the CDR3 is 14 residues. CDR1 is SGHDT and CDR2 is YYEEEE in the germline V gene. The data stem from a study of cytomegalovirus exposure and HLA in healthy donors. For the study at large: Membership in the Caucasian-associated ancestry cluster was found for 81% of 350 to 450 genotyped donors.

Donors in the study were healthy people who gave bone marrow. Study-level findings and limits: Among CMV-associated TCR beta chains, most appeared HLA-restricted in a later analysis.

The material sequenced was PBMCs. The origin of this receptor is a woman aged 35 to 49 in good health and CMV-seropositive. The chain joins TRBV5-6 to TRBJ1-4; D is unresolved. CDR3 amino acids: CASSLARAAAGLFF. DNA of the CDR3: TGTGCCAGCAGCTTGGCGAGGGCGGCCGCGGGCCTGTTTTTT. The full variable domain, its missing parts supplied by reference TRBV5-6 and TRBJ1-4, is DAGVTQSPTHLIKTRGQQVTLRCSPKSGHDTVSWYQQALGQGPQFIFQYYEEEERQRGNFPDRFSGHQFPNYSSELNVNALLLGDSALYLCASSLARAAAGLFFGSGTQLSVL.